This TCR beta chain was found in a study of blood T cells in healthy people across ages. Study-level results: Significant beta diversity loss was already apparent by age approximately 40, declining roughly linearly.

Combining a sample-barcoded 5' primer with a J-beta primer mix, a second PCR ran for 7 to 11 cycles. One entry per CDR3 protein, called by TCRdb with MiXCR from the 5' RACE reads. The sample contains about 670,000 distinct CDR3 sequences, 40% to 65% of which appear only once. With respect to this clonotype: The antigen remains undetermined.

Between the trimmed V and J ends, which lost 3 bases and 0 bases, there was a span of 6 bases. This CDR3 contains 13 residues. The germline gives CDR1 DFQATT, CDR2 SNEGSKA (reference sequence). J is TRBJ1-5 and V is TRBV20-1; unclear D gene. Source material: blood. The clonotype comes from a woman of 80 years or more in good health. CDR3 DNA sequence: TGCAGTGCTAGGGACTTTAGCAATCAGCCCCAGCATTTT. Its translation is CSARDFSNQPQHF.